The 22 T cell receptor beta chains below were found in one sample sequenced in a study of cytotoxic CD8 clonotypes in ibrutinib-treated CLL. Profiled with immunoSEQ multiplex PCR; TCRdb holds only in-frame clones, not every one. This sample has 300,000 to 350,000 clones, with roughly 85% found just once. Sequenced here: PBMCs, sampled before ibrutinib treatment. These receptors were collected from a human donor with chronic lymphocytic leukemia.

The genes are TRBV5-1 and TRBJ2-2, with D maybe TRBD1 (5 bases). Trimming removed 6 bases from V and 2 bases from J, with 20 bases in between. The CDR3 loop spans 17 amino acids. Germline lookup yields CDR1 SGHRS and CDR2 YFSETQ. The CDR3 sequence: CASKGVLTADNTGELFF. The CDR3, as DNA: TGCGCCAGCAAAGGGGTGCTCACAGCCGACAACACCGGGGAGCTGTTTTTT.

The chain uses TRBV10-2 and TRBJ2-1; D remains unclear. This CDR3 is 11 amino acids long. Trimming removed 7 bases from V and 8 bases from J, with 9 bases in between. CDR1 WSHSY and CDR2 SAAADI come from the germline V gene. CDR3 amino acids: CASTYGDEQFF. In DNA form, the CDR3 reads TGCGCCAGCACCTACGGAGATGAGCAGTTCTTC.

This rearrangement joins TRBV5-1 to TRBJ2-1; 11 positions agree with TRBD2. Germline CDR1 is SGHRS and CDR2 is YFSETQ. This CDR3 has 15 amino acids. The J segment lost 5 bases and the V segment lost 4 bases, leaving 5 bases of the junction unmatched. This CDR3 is CASSLRLAGNNEQFF. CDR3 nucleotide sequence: TGCGCCAGCAGCCTCCGACTAGCGGGAAACAATGAGCAGTTCTTC.

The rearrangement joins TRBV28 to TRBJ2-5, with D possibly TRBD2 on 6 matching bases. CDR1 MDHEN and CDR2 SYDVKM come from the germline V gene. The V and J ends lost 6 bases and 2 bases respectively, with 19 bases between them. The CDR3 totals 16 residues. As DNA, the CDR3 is TGTGCCAGCAGGTCCCGCCCGGGGGTGAGACAAGAGACCCAGTACTTC. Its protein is CASRSRPGVRQETQYF.

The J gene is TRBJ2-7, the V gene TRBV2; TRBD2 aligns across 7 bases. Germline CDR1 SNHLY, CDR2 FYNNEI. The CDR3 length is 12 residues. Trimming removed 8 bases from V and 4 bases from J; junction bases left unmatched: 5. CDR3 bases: TGTGCCAGCTATGGGAGGGTTTACGAGCAGTACTTC. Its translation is CASYGRVYEQYF.

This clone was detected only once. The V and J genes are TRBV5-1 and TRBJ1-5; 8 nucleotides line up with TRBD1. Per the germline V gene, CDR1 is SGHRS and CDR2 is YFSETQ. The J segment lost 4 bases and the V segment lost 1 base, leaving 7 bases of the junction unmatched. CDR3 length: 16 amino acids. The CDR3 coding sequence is TGCGCCAGCAGCTTGCCCCAGGGGGCCGGAAATCAGCCCCAGCATTTT. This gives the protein CASSLPQGAGNQPQHF.

This CDR3 is CASKKGPNTGELFF. CDR3 sequence (DNA): TGTGCCAGCAAGAAGGGGCCGAACACCGGGGAGCTGTTTTTT. This sequence joins TRBV27 and TRBJ2-2; D is possibly TRBD1 (5 bases). The CDR3 is 14 residues long. Trimming cost V 7 bases and J 0 bases, with 9 bases left between them. CDR1 and CDR2 from the germline V gene are MNHEY and SMNVEV (reference sequence).

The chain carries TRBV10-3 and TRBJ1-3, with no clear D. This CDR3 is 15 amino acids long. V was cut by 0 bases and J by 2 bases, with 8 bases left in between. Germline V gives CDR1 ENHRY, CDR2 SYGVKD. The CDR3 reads CAISESKSPGNTIYF. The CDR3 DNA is TGTGCCATCAGTGAGTCGAAATCTCCTGGAAACACCATATATTTT.

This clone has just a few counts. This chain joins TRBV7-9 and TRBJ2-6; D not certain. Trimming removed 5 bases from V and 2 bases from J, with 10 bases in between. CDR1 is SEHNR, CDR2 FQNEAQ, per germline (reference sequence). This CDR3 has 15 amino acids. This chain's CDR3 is CASSTQLAGANVLTF. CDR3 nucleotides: TGTGCCAGCAGCACCCAGCTAGCTGGGGCCAACGTCCTGACTTTC.

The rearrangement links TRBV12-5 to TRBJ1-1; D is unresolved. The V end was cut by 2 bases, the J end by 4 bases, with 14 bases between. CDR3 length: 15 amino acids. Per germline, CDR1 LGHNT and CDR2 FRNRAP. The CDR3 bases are TGTGCTAGTGGTTTGCCACAAGGGAAGGGCACTGAAGCTTTCTTT. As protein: CASGLPQGKGTEAFF.

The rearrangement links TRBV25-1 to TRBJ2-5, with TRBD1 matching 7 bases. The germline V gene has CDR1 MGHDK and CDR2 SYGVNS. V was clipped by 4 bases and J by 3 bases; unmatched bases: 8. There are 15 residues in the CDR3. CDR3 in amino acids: CASSVKGGSEETQYF. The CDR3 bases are TGTGCCAGCAGTGTTAAAGGGGGCTCCGAAGAGACCCAGTACTTC.

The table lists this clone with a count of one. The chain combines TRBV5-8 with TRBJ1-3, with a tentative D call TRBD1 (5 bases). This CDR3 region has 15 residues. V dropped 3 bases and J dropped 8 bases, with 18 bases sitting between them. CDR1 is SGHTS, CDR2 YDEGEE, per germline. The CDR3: CASSSDSGGWDTIYF. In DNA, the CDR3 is TGTGCCAGCAGCTCCGATTCTGGGGGTTGGGACACCATATATTTT.

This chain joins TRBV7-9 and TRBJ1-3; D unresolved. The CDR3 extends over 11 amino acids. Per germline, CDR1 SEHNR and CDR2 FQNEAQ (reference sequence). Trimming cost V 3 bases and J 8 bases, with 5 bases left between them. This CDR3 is CASSFSDTIYF. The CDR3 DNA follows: TGTGCCAGCAGCTTTAGTGACACCATATATTTT.

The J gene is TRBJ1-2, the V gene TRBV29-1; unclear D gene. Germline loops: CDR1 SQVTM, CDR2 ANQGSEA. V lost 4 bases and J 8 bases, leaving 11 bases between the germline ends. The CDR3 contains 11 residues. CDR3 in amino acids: CSVAPPGGYTF. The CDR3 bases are TGCAGCGTTGCCCCCCCGGGCGGCTACACCTTC.

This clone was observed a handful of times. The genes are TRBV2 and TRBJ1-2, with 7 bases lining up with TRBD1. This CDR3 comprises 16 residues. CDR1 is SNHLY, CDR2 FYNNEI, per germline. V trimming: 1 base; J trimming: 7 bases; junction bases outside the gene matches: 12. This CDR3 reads CASSEDPTTGVGGYTF. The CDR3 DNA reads TGTGCCAGCAGTGAAGACCCGACTACAGGGGTAGGTGGCTACACCTTC.

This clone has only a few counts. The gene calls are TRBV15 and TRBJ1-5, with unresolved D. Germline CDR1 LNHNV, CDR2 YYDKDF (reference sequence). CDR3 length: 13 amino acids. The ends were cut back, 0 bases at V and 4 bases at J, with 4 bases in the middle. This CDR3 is CATSRDLNQPQHF. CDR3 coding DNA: TGTGCCACCAGCAGAGATCTGAATCAGCCCCAGCATTTT. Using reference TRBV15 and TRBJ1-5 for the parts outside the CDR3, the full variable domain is DAMVIQNPRYQVTQFGKPVTLSCSQTLNHNVMYWYQQKSSQAPKLLFHYYDKDFNNEADTPDNFQSRRPNTSFCFLDIRSPGLGDTAMYLCATSRDLNQPQHFGDGTRLSIL.

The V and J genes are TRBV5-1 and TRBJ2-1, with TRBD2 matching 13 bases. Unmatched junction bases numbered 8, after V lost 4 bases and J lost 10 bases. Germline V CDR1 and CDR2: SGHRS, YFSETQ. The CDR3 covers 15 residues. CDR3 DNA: TGCGCCAGCAGCGGGGAAGGACTAGCGGGAGAGGAGCAGTTCTTC. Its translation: CASSGEGLAGEEQFF.

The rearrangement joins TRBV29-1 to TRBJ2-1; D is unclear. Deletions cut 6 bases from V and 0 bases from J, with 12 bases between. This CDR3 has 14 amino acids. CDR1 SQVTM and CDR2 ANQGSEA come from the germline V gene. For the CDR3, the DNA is TGCAGCGTCATAACTCCCTCCTCCTACAATGAGCAGTTCTTC. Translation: CSVITPSSYNEQFF.

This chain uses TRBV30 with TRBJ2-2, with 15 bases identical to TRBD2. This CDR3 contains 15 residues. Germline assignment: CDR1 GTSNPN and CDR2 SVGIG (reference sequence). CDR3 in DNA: TGTGCTCGTGGACTAGCGGGAGGGCCCGGCGGGGAGCTGTTTTTT. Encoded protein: CARGLAGGPGGELFF.

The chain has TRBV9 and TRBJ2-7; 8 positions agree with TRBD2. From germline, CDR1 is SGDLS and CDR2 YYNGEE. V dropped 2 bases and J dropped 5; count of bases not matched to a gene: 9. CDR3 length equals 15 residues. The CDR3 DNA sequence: TGTGCCAGCAGCGTGTCGGGACTAGAGTCCCACGAGCAGTACTTC. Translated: CASSVSGLESHEQYF.

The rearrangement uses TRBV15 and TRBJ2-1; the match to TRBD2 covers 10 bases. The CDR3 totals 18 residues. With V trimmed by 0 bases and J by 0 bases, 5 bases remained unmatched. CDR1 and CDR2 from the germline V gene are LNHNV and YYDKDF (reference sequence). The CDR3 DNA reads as TGTGCCACCAGCAGAGATCTACTAGCGGGATACTCCTACAATGAGCAGTTCTTC. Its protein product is CATSRDLLAGYSYNEQFF.

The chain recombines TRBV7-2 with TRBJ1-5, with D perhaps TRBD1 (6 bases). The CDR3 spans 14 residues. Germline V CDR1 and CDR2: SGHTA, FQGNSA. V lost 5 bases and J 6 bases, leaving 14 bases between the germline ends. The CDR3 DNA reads TGTGCCAGCAGCAGAGACAGGCTCGGTCAGCCCCAGCATTTT. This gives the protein CASSRDRLGQPQHF. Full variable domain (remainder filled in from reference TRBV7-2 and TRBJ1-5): GAGVSQSPSNKVTEKGKDVELRCDPISGHTALYWYRQSLGQGLEFLIYFQGNSAPDKSGLPSDRFSAERTGGSVSTLTIQRTQQEDSAVYLCASSRDRLGQPQHFGDGTRLSIL.